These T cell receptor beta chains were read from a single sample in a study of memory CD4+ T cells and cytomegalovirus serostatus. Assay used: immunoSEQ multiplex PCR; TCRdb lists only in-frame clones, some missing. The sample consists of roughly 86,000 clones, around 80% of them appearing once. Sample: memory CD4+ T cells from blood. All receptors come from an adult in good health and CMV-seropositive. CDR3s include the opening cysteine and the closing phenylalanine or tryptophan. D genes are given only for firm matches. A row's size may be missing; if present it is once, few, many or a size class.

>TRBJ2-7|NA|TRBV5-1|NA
CASSASGLPHSYEQYF
TGCGCCAGCAGCGCCTCCGGACTACCACACTCCTACGAGCAGTACTTC
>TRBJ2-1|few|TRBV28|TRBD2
CASSSGTSGRVTSYNEQFF
TGTGCCAGCAGTTCCGGGACTAGCGGGAGAGTAACCTCCTACAATGAGCAGTTCTTC
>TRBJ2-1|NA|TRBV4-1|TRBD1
CASSQGTGGFLGQFF
TGCGCCAGCAGCCAAGGGACAGGGGGCTTCTTAGGACAGTTCTTC
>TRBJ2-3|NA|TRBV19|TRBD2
CASSIGGGPDTSTDTQYF
TGTGCCAGTAGTATCGGGGGGGGCCCCGACACTAGCACAGATACGCAGTATTTT
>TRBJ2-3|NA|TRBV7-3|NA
CASSLIARGDTQYF
TGTGCCAGCAGCTTAATAGCGAGGGGAGATACGCAGTATTTT
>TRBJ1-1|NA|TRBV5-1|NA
CASSLAADERAEAFF
TGCGCCAGCAGCTTGGCAGCCGACGAACGGGCTGAAGCTTTCTTT
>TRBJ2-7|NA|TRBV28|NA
CASSFGGTANTYEQYF
TGTGCCAGCAGTTTTGGCGGGACCGCTAATACCTACGAGCAGTACTTC
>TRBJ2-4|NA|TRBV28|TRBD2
CASSPAGGAKNIQYF
TGTGCCAGCAGCCCGGCGGGGGGAGCCAAAAACATTCAGTACTTC
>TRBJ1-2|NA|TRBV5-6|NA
CASSFVGFSQGYTF
TGTGCCAGCAGCTTCGTTGGTTTCAGTCAAGGCTACACCTTC
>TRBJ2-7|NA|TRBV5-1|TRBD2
CASSSGAAGGPYEQYF
TGCGCCAGCAGCTCGGGCGCAGCGGGAGGTCCCTACGAGCAGTACTTC
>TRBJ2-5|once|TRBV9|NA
CASSVGSGWEETQYF
TGTGCCAGCAGCGTAGGGTCAGGTTGGGAAGAGACCCAGTACTTC
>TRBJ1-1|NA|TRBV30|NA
CAWSPKHREYTEAFF
TGTGCCTGGAGTCCAAAGCACAGGGAGTACACTGAAGCTTTCTTT
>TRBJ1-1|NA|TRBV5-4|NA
CASSLGTVTEAFF
TGTGCCAGCAGCTTGGGAACAGTCACTGAAGCTTTCTTT
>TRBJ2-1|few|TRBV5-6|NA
CASSRRRTQQFF
TGTGCCAGCAGTCGGCGGCGGACACAGCAGTTCTTC
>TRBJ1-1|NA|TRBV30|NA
CAWMTAGLLEAFF
TGTGCCTGGATGACAGCGGGCTTACTTGAAGCTTTCTTT
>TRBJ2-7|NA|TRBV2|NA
CASSSSSAQQGYEQYF
TGTGCCAGCAGTAGTTCTTCGGCCCAACAGGGATACGAGCAGTACTTC
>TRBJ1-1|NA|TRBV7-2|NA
CASSATRVGWTEAFF
TGTGCCAGCAGCGCCACCCGTGTGGGGTGGACTGAAGCTTTCTTT
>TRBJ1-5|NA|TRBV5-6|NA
CASSLTGNQPQHF
TGTGCCAGCAGCCTAACGGGAAATCAGCCCCAGCATTTT
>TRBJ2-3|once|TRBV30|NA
CAWIGGLGRTDTQYF
TGTGCCTGGATCGGGGGCCTTGGTAGGACAGATACGCAGTATTTT
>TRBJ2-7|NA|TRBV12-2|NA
CASRLASTTPGLKTRVYEQYF
TGTGCAAGTCGCTTAGCTTCAACAACCCCGGGACTTAAAACCCGGGTGTACGAGCAGTACTTC
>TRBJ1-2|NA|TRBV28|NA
CASKKADGANYGYTF
TGTGCCAGCAAGAAGGCCGACGGCGCTAACTATGGCTACACCTTC
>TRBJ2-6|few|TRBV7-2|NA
CASSFHRYSGANVLTF
TGTGCCAGCAGCTTCCACCGCTACTCTGGGGCCAACGTCCTGACTTTC
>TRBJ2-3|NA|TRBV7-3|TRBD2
CASSLGLAAVADTQYF
TGTGCCAGCAGCCTGGGACTAGCGGCCGTCGCAGATACGCAATATTTT
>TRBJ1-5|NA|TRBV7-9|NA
CASSFFARQPQHF
TGTGCCAGCAGCTTTTTTGCGAGGCAGCCCCAGCATTTT
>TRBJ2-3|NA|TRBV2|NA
CASSESIQVWRVSTDTQYF
TGTGCCAGCAGTGAATCAATTCAAGTCTGGAGGGTATCCACAGATACGCAGTATTTT
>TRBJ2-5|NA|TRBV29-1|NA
CSVDTAPGSARETQYF
TGCAGCGTTGATACGGCCCCAGGGTCAGCCCGAGAGACCCAGTACTTC
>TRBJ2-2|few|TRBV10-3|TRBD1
CAVLPGTGYTGELFF
TGTGCCGTCCTCCCCGGGACAGGGTACACCGGGGAGCTGTTTTTT
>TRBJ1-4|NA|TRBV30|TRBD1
CAWSQQGKLFF
TGTGCCTGGAGTCAACAGGGGAAACTGTTTTTT
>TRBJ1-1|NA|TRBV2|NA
CASSADRNTEAFF
TGTGCCAGCAGCGCTGACAGGAACACTGAAGCTTTCTTT
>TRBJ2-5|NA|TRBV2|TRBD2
CASSEGVSGMGETQYF
TGTGCCAGCAGTGAAGGGGTTAGCGGGATGGGAGAGACCCAGTACTTC
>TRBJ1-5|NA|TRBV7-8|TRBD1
CASSPRDRSIRNQPQHF
TGTGCCAGCAGCCCGCGGGACAGGTCCATTCGCAATCAGCCCCAGCATTTT
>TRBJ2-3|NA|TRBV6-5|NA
CASGAGHTQDTQYF
TGTGCCAGTGGGGCCGGCCATACCCAAGATACGCAGTATTTT
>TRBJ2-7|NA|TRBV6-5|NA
CASRGGLGSSYEQYF
TGTGCCAGCAGGGGGGGGCTAGGGAGCTCCTACGAGCAGTACTTC
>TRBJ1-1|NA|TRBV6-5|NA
CASSPRQAYTEAFF
TGTGCCAGCAGCCCCCGGCAGGCTTATACTGAAGCTTTCTTT
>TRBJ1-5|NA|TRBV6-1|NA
CASRKQGGSNQPQHF
TGTGCCAGCAGGAAACAAGGGGGTAGCAATCAGCCCCAGCATTTT
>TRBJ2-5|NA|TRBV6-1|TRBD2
CASWSGTYQETQYF
TGTGCCAGCTGGAGCGGGACCTACCAAGAGACCCAGTACTTC
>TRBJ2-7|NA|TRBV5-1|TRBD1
CASQEGTGFHEQYF
TGCGCCAGTCAGGAAGGGACAGGGTTTCACGAGCAGTACTTC
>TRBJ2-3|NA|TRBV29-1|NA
CSVEGGITDTQYF
TGCAGCGTTGAAGGAGGGATCACAGATACGCAGTATTTT
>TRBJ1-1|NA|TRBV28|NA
CASVPQTSEAFF
TGTGCCAGCGTTCCGCAAACGAGTGAAGCTTTCTTT
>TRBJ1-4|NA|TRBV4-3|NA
CASSDKRLNEKLFF
TGCGCCAGCAGCGACAAGCGCCTTAATGAAAAACTGTTTTTT
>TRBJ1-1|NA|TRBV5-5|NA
CASSPLSGVGLEAFF
TGTGCCAGCAGCCCGCTGTCGGGCGTAGGGCTTGAAGCTTTCTTT
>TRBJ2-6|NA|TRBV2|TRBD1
CASKEQGAGANVLTF
TGTGCCAGCAAAGAACAGGGGGCTGGGGCCAACGTCCTGACTTTC
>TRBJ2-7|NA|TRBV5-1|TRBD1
CASSPGGLEEQYF
TGCGCCAGCAGCCCAGGGGGTCTTGAAGAGCAGTACTTC
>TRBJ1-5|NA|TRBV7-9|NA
CATQGYSNQPQHF
TGTGCCACTCAGGGCTATAGCAATCAGCCCCAGCATTTT
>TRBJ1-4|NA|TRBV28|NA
CASSPPQGSNEKLFF
TGTGCCAGCAGTCCCCCACAGGGCTCTAATGAAAAACTGTTTTTT
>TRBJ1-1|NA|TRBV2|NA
CATEMNTEAFF
TGTGCCACGGAGATGAACACTGAAGCTTTCTTT
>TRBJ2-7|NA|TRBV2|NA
CASSESELGEQYF
TGTGCCAGCAGTGAATCAGAACTTGGCGAGCAGTACTTC
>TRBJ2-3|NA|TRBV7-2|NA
CASSSTPDTQYF
TGTGCCAGCAGTTCAACACCAGATACGCAGTATTTT